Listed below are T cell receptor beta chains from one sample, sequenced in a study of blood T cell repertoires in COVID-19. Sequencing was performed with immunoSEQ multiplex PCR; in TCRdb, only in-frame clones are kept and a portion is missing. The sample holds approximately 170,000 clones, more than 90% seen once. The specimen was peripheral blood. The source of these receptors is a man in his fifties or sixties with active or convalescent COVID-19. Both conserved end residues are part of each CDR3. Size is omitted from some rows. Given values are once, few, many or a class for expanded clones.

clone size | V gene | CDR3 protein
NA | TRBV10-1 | CASSEGLATVDTQYF
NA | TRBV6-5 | CASSYLGQRNTEAFF
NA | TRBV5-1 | CASSYGQGMKTEAFF
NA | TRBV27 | CASSFGTAYEQYF
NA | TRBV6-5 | CASSQQGPLHF
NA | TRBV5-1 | CASSLQGDLSGNTIYF
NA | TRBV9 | CASSVGRGYEQFF
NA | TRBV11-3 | CASSLDGGNIQYF
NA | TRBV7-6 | CASSLTGTGSSPLHF
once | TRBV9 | CASSAGEGLKYEQYF
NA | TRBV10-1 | CASSPGDRYEQYF
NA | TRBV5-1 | CASSIDSPYGYTF
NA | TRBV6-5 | CASSYSTGEAFF
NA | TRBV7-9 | CASSLNSGLSTDTQYF
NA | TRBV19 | CASGLSQGPYNEQFF
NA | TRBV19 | CASSIGQVSGNTIYF
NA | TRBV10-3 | CAIKGGGSSYEQYF
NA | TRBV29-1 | CSESREESRYGYTF
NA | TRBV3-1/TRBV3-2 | CASSQGTVLLSYGYTF
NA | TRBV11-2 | CASSPNRNSLLNTEAFF
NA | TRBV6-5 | CASRDLRGPDTQYF
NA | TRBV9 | CASSVVRDRVHSGELFF
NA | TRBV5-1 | CASSLGGTGWQETQYF
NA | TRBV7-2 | CASSIQSYTQYF
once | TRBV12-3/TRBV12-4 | CAKISSYNSPLHF
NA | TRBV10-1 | CASSPTGVNYGYTF
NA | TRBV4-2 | CASSQEWRQSPYEQYF
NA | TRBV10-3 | CAISAGQAQGNTGELFF
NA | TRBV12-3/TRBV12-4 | CASGGDQPQHF
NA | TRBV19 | CASSIRQGAQVADGYTF
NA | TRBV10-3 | CAISQPQGNMAEAFF
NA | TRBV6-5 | CASSQDTEAFF
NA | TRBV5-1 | CASSWSTGSSYNEQFF
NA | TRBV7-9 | CASSLGGTANQPQHF
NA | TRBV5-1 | CASSSQGSGANVLTF
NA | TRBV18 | CASSPRGSGGHTGELFF
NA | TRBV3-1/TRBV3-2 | CASSQGSGGGTDTQYF
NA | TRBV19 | CASSTRQVRGNTIYF
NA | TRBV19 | CASSPSGSPTYEQYF
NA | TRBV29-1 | CSVQSGTGGVTEAFF
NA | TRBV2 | CASSEGSGEQYF
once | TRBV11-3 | CASSGGLADSYNEQFF
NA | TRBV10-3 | CAIGGTSDETQYF
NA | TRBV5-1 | CASNATSGLYNEQFF
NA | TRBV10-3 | CAIRGLATYEQYF
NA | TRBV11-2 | CASSLEGDHNSPLHF
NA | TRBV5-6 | CASSLDPRGLAFF
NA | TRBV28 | CASSLSMSHSNQPQHF
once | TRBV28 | CASSPRQGAHSPLHF
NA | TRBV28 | CASKNGGGAGELFF
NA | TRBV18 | CASSPPTGAAYGYTF
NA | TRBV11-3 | CASSPGGAETQYF
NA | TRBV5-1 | CASSLASDQPQHF